The T cell receptor beta chain described here comes from a study of cytomegalovirus exposure and HLA in healthy donors. The V end lost 4 bases, the J end lost 2 bases, and 11 bases lay between the germline ends. The CDR3 is 15 amino acids. Germline V lookup: CDR1 MNHNY, CDR2 SVGAGI (reference sequence). The PCR was carried out with 60 Vbeta primers and 13 Jbeta primers. The assay was immunoSEQ multiplex PCR, and TCRdb's table has in-frame clones only and misses some. The table lists 150,000 to 200,000 clones, with approximately 0.72% in the top ten. This chain links TRBV6-6 with TRBJ2-2; no firm D call. The sequenced sample consisted of PBMCs. The clonotype was recovered from a woman under 30 in good health and CMV-seropositive. The CDR3 DNA reads as TGTGCCAGCAGTTGGGCCCCTACCAACACCGGGGAGCTGTTTTTT. Translation: CASSWAPTNTGELFF.